This record concerns one T cell receptor beta chain sequence. The sample comes from a study of shared clonotypes between healthy human individuals. Method: immunoSEQ multiplex PCR; TCRdb's copy keeps in-frame clones and lacks some. Among about 870,000 clones listed, 90% to 95% were seen once. Germline CDR1 is MNHNS and CDR2 is SASEGT. The CDR3 has 12 residues. Trimming cost V 5 bases and J 11 bases, with 15 bases left between them. Naive CD8 cells comprised CD45RO-negative, CCR7-positively selected cells, excluding terminally differentiated effector memory CD45RA+ cells. The sequence derives from a man younger than 45 in good health. The V gene is TRBV6-1, the J gene TRBJ1-1; possible D gene TRBD1, 6 bases. What was sequenced was naive CD8+ T cells sorted from blood. The chain's CDR3 is CASSSGTRGAFF. The CDR3 DNA follows: TGTGCCAGCAGTTCCGGGACAAGGGGGGCTTTCTTT.